One TCR beta chain is described in this entry. The record originates from a study of CD8 T cells in Susac syndrome. Germline V lookup: CDR1 DFQATT, CDR2 SNEGSKA (reference sequence). CDR3 length: 16 amino acids. V lost 2 bases and J lost 5; bases outside the gene matches: 9. Reverse transcription of 0.5 to 1 ug RNA used random hexamers. TCRdb passed the immunoSEQ multiplex PCR reads through MiXCR, listing each CDR3 protein once. Found here are roughly 100,000 distinct CDR3 sequences, around 96% of them singletons; the top ten hold more than 0.5%. This chain links TRBV20-1 with TRBJ2-5; 12 bases line up with TRBD1. Sequencing was carried out using CD8+ T cells from PBMCs. The receptor comes from a human donor with Susac syndrome. In DNA, the CDR3 is TGCAGTGCTAGACGTACCGGGACAGGGGGCGGGGAGACCCAGTACTTC. Protein: CSARRTGTGGGETQYF.